This entry describes one T cell receptor beta chain. What it binds is not known. This entry is derived from a study of CD8 T cells in ankylosing spondylitis. By quantitative 5'-RACE with molecular barcodes, the TCR beta libraries were made. TCRdb independently ran MiXCR on the 5' RACE reads; one entry per CDR3 protein. The sample contains around 120,000 distinct CDR3 sequences, roughly 13% of which appear only once. Germline CDR1 and CDR2: LGHDT and YNNKEL (reference sequence). V was clipped by 4 bases and J by 7 bases; unmatched bases: 6. CDR3 length: 14 amino acids. Overall study findings and caveats: Disease-linked clones were found to be CD8+ and relatively rare in peripheral blood. Within matched ankylosing spondylitis synovial fluid, disease-linked clones were reportedly significantly enriched. Certain motif variants had earlier appeared in reactive arthritis synovial fluid and blood.

Sequencing input: blood, either unsorted or a sorted T cell fraction (not recorded which). The chain carries TRBV3-1 and TRBJ2-1; 8 bases are a match to TRBD1. The TCR sequence derives from a female donor with ankylosing spondylitis or in good health (not recorded which). Written as DNA, the CDR3 is TGTGCCAGCAGCCCAAGGACAGGGCAGAATGAGCAGTTCTTC. This codes for CASSPRTGQNEQFF.